Below, one T cell receptor (beta chain) is given with its context. Its antigen is unknown. Primers for the PCR totalled 60 Vbeta and 13 Jbeta. Measured with immunoSEQ multiplex PCR; TCRdb has only the in-frame clones, and not every one. The data hold fewer than 150,000 clones, with about 77% observed a single time. This entry comes from a study of cytomegalovirus exposure and HLA in healthy donors. Study-wide results and caveats: Some V segments, TRBV6-2 and TRBV6-3 among them, were indistinguishable and were therefore excluded. A later analysis appeared to link common viral pathogens to several of the most significant clusters. In vitro assays verified that three CMV-associated chains recognized CMV antigens specifically. Later on, a genetic analysis was performed. It linked a missense variant in DCLRE1C with V- and J-gene trimming of TCR beta.

Germline trimming cut 4 bases from V and 4 bases from J; bases unmatched to any gene: 15. The CDR3 runs 18 residues. Germline CDR1 reads SGHVS; CDR2 reads FQNEAQ. Sequencing was performed on PBMCs. The sequence derives from a man aged 50 or older in good health and CMV-seronegative. The chain employs TRBV7-8 and TRBJ2-5; 10 bases line up with TRBD1. The DNA of the CDR3 is TGTGCCAGCAGCTCTAGGCCGCAGGGACAGGGGAGAGTAGAGACCCAGTACTTC. Translated, it gives CASSSRPQGQGRVETQYF.